A selection of T cell receptor beta chains follows, all from one sample in a study of memory CD4+ T cells and cytomegalovirus serostatus. Some clones are missing from TCRdb's copy, which holds only in-frame ones; the method was immunoSEQ multiplex PCR. The sample includes tens of thousands of clones, more than 75% of them seen just once. Sequences were obtained from memory CD4+ T cells from blood. The receptors stem from an adult in good health and CMV-seropositive. Both conserved end residues are part of each CDR3. The order of the fields is D gene, J gene, clone size, V gene, CDR3 protein, CDR3 DNA. The D gene is left open where the match is weak. Size is omitted from some rows. Given values are once, few, many or a class for expanded clones.

d_gene: NA
j_gene: TRBJ2-7
abundance: NA
v_gene: TRBV10-3
CDR3aa: CAISDGQESYEQYF
CDR3nt: TGTGCCATCAGTGATGGGCAGGAGTCCTACGAGCAGTACTTC

d_gene: NA
j_gene: TRBJ1-2
abundance: NA
v_gene: TRBV7-8
CDR3aa: CASSSYPRDSYGYTF
CDR3nt: TGTGCCAGCAGCTCTTACCCCCGAGACAGTTATGGCTACACCTTC

d_gene: TRBD2
j_gene: TRBJ2-3
abundance: NA
v_gene: TRBV5-1
CDR3aa: CASSPLAGSTDTQYF
CDR3nt: TGCGCCAGCAGCCCGCTAGCGGGCAGCACAGATACGCAGTATTTT

d_gene: NA
j_gene: TRBJ1-1
abundance: NA
v_gene: TRBV7-3
CDR3aa: CASSLTPDSLNTEAFF
CDR3nt: TGTGCCAGCAGCTTAACTCCGGACAGCTTGAACACTGAAGCTTTCTTT

d_gene: NA
j_gene: TRBJ1-5
abundance: NA
v_gene: TRBV7-2
CDR3aa: CASSPLQGRQPQHF
CDR3nt: TGTGCCAGCAGCCCACTGCAGGGCAGGCAGCCCCAGCATTTT

d_gene: TRBD1
j_gene: TRBJ1-1
abundance: few
v_gene: TRBV5-1
CDR3aa: CASSRLYRGDTEAFF
CDR3nt: TGCGCCAGCAGCAGACTTTACAGGGGTGACACTGAAGCTTTCTTT

d_gene: NA
j_gene: TRBJ2-7
abundance: NA
v_gene: TRBV7-2
CDR3aa: CASSLAQQSYEQYF
CDR3nt: TGTGCCAGCAGCTTAGCGCAACAGTCCTACGAGCAGTACTTC

d_gene: NA
j_gene: TRBJ1-6
abundance: NA
v_gene: TRBV7-3
CDR3aa: CASSSFLRQADSPLHF
CDR3nt: TGTGCCAGCAGCTCTTTTCTTAGACAGGCGGATTCACCCCTCCACTTT

d_gene: TRBD1
j_gene: TRBJ1-5
abundance: NA
v_gene: TRBV10-3
CDR3aa: CAISGGDRDQPQHF
CDR3nt: TGTGCCATCAGTGGGGGGGACAGAGATCAGCCCCAGCATTTT

d_gene: NA
j_gene: TRBJ2-2
abundance: few
v_gene: TRBV29-1
CDR3aa: CSVHDKGNTGELFF
CDR3nt: TGCAGCGTTCACGACAAGGGGAACACCGGGGAGCTGTTTTTT

d_gene: NA
j_gene: TRBJ1-3
abundance: few
v_gene: TRBV11-2
CDR3aa: CASRSPSSGNTIYF
CDR3nt: TGTGCCAGCAGGTCGCCTAGCTCTGGAAACACCATATATTTT

d_gene: TRBD1
j_gene: TRBJ1-2
abundance: NA
v_gene: TRBV13
CDR3aa: CASSTGTGAAANYGYTF
CDR3nt: TGTGCCAGCAGCACCGGGACAGGGGCCGCAGCTAACTATGGCTACACCTTC

d_gene: TRBD1
j_gene: TRBJ2-5
abundance: NA
v_gene: TRBV28
CDR3aa: CASRRQGSWVAQYF
CDR3nt: TGTGCCAGCAGAAGACAGGGAAGTTGGGTTGCCCAGTACTTC

d_gene: NA
j_gene: TRBJ2-5
abundance: NA
v_gene: TRBV5-1
CDR3aa: CASSSSTYETQYF
CDR3nt: TGCGCCAGCAGCTCTTCCACGTACGAGACCCAGTACTTC

d_gene: TRBD2
j_gene: TRBJ2-4
abundance: many
v_gene: TRBV7-2
CDR3aa: CASSLAPAGGENIQYF
CDR3nt: TGTGCCAGCAGCCTAGCCCCGGCGGGGGGCGAAAACATTCAGTACTTC

d_gene: NA
j_gene: TRBJ1-6
abundance: NA
v_gene: TRBV30
CDR3aa: CAWSLGQDNSPLHF
CDR3nt: TGTGCCTGGAGTCTGGGACAAGATAATTCACCCCTCCACTTT

d_gene: NA
j_gene: TRBJ2-3
abundance: NA
v_gene: TRBV9
CDR3aa: CASSVGVGGGDTQYF
CDR3nt: TGTGCCAGCAGCGTAGGGGTGGGGGGCGGAGATACGCAGTATTTT

d_gene: NA
j_gene: TRBJ2-3
abundance: NA
v_gene: TRBV5-4
CDR3aa: CASSLRGSTDTQYF
CDR3nt: TGTGCCAGCAGCTTGCGGGGGAGCACAGATACGCAGTATTTT

d_gene: TRBD1
j_gene: TRBJ2-7
abundance: few
v_gene: TRBV6-5
CDR3aa: CASSYWTGSYEQYF
CDR3nt: TGTGCCAGCAGTTACTGGACAGGTTCCTACGAGCAGTACTTC

d_gene: NA
j_gene: TRBJ2-2
abundance: NA
v_gene: TRBV9
CDR3aa: CASSVDQGGTGELFF
CDR3nt: TGTGCCAGCAGCGTAGATCAGGGGGGCACCGGGGAGCTGTTTTTT

d_gene: NA
j_gene: TRBJ2-1
abundance: NA
v_gene: TRBV5-6
CDR3aa: CASRDITLNEQFF
CDR3nt: TGTGCCAGCCGGGACATTACCTTAAATGAGCAGTTCTTC

d_gene: NA
j_gene: TRBJ2-7
abundance: NA
v_gene: TRBV5-4
CDR3aa: CASSFYRVEEQYF
CDR3nt: TGTGCCAGCAGCTTCTACAGGGTTGAAGAGCAGTACTTC

d_gene: NA
j_gene: TRBJ2-7
abundance: NA
v_gene: TRBV5-1
CDR3aa: CASSAIVQFRYEQYF
CDR3nt: TGCGCCAGCAGCGCCATAGTCCAGTTCCGCTACGAGCAGTACTTC

d_gene: TRBD2
j_gene: TRBJ2-1
abundance: NA
v_gene: TRBV4-1
CDR3aa: CASSQAGLAANNEQFF
CDR3nt: TGCGCCAGCAGCCAAGCCGGACTAGCGGCAAACAATGAGCAGTTCTTC

d_gene: NA
j_gene: TRBJ1-2
abundance: few
v_gene: TRBV7-9
CDR3aa: CASSQSAGSAGYTF
CDR3nt: TGTGCCAGCAGCCAATCGGCGGGGAGTGCTGGCTACACCTTC

d_gene: TRBD1
j_gene: TRBJ1-3
abundance: NA
v_gene: TRBV2
CDR3aa: CASSGDRGLGNTIYF
CDR3nt: TGTGCCAGCAGTGGAGACAGGGGGCTCGGAAACACCATATATTTT

d_gene: TRBD2
j_gene: TRBJ2-5
abundance: NA
v_gene: TRBV27
CDR3aa: CASSLAGGGTQYF
CDR3nt: TGTGCCAGCAGTTTGGCGGGAGGGGGGACCCAGTACTTC

d_gene: TRBD1
j_gene: TRBJ2-7
abundance: NA
v_gene: TRBV18
CDR3aa: CASSQGQGTNEQYF
CDR3nt: TGTGCCAGCTCACAGGGACAGGGTACGAACGAGCAGTACTTC

d_gene: TRBD1
j_gene: TRBJ1-5
abundance: NA
v_gene: TRBV14
CDR3aa: CASSRPRDRDAGQPQHF
CDR3nt: TGTGCCAGCAGCCGTCCCCGGGACAGGGATGCGGGTCAGCCCCAGCATTTT

d_gene: TRBD1
j_gene: TRBJ2-1
abundance: NA
v_gene: TRBV30
CDR3aa: CAWSVTVTGVGEQFF
CDR3nt: TGTGCCTGGAGTGTAACCGTGACAGGGGTTGGTGAGCAGTTCTTC